These 24 T cell receptor beta chains originate from one sample sequenced in a study of blood T cell repertoires in COVID-19. The protocol was immunoSEQ multiplex PCR, while the TCRdb copy is restricted to in-frame clones and leaves out a portion. The data hold approximately 280,000 clones, with 65% to 85% observed a single time. Sequenced: peripheral blood. Receptors were obtained from a human donor with COVID-19, enrolled during active disease. The donor label of this sample is uncertain.

This clone showed up just once. The rearrangement joins TRBV6-2 or TRBV6-3 to TRBJ2-7; D not resolved. Trimming removed 5 bases from V and 7 bases from J, with 9 bases in between. Germline V gene sequence: CDR1 MNHEY, CDR2 SVGEGT. The CDR3 is 11 residues long. The chain's CDR3 is CASSGQREQYF. The CDR3 DNA reads TGTGCCAGCAGTGGCCAGCGTGAGCAGTACTTC.

This clone was recorded once. V and J are TRBV27 and TRBJ1-1; TRBD1 matches at 7 bases. V lost 3 bases, J lost 5 bases, and 3 bases stayed unmatched. CDR3 length: 13 residues. From germline, CDR1 is MNHEY and CDR2 SMNVEV (reference sequence). Here the CDR3 reads CASSFRDRTEAFF. The CDR3 nucleotides are TGTGCCAGCAGTTTCCGGGACAGAACTGAAGCTTTCTTT.

J is TRBJ1-1 and V is TRBV27; a weak D match, TRBD1 (5 bases). Trimming removed 5 bases at V and 2 bases at J, with 15 bases between. The CDR3 runs to 15 residues. Germline V gene lookup returns CDR1 MNHEY and CDR2 SMNVEV (reference sequence). The DNA for the CDR3 is TGTGCCAGCAGTCTGCTTTGGGGCTCTAACACTGAAGCTTTCTTT. It encodes CASSLLWGSNTEAFF.

With respect to this clone: This sample includes further DNA sequences coding for the same CDR3. The chain combines TRBV19 with TRBJ1-1; 7 bases fit TRBD1. The CDR3 runs to 13 residues. After removal of 6 bases from V and 3 bases from J, the junction contained 4 bases not matched to a gene. Per germline, CDR1 LNHDA and CDR2 SQIVND (reference sequence). For the CDR3, the DNA is TGTGCCAGTAGCTCAACAGGGGACACTGAAGCTTTCTTT. This sequence encodes CASSSTGDTEAFF. The full variable domain, with the rest looked up from reference TRBV19 and TRBJ1-1, is DGGITQSPKYLFRKEGQNVTLSCEQNLNHDAMYWYRQDPGQGLRLIYYSQIVNDFQKGDIAEGYSVSREKKESFPLTVTSAQKNPTAFYLCASSSTGDTEAFFGQGTRLTVV.

The chain is built from TRBV6-5 and TRBJ1-1; no definite D call. Trimming removed 6 bases from V and 6 bases from J, with 11 bases in between. Germline lookup yields CDR1 MNHEY and CDR2 SVGAGI. The CDR3 is 12 residues long. In nucleotides, the CDR3 is TGTGCCAGCAGAAGAGGCCTCTCTGAAGCTTTCTTT. As protein: CASRRGLSEAFF.

The chain carries TRBV28 and TRBJ1-1; D is ambiguous. Germline assignment: CDR1 MDHEN and CDR2 SYDVKM. Trimming removed 4 bases at V and 8 bases at J, with 11 bases between. The CDR3 totals 12 residues. CDR3: CASSSPVGEAFF. The CDR3, as DNA: TGTGCCAGCAGTTCACCGGTCGGGGAAGCTTTCTTT.

The rearrangement joins TRBV9 to TRBJ2-5; 9 positions agree with TRBD1. The CDR3 runs to 15 residues. V lost 4 bases to trimming and J lost 5 bases; unmatched junction nucleotides: 9. The germline V gene encodes CDR1 SGDLS and CDR2 YYNGEE. The CDR3 spells CASSLDRGTSETQYF. The CDR3 DNA reads TGTGCCAGCAGCCTGGACAGGGGTACTTCGGAGACCCAGTACTTC. The entire variable domain, with the rest obtained from reference TRBV9 and TRBJ2-5, is as follows: DSGVTQTPKHLITATGQRVTLRCSPRSGDLSVYWYQQSLDQGLQFLIQYYNGEERAKGNILERFSAQQFPDLHSELNLSSLELGDSALYFCASSLDRGTSETQYFGPGTRLLVL.

DNA of the CDR3: TGTGCCAGCCAGGGGGGAGGAACTGAAGCTTTCTTT. This codes for CASQGGGTEAFF. The V and J genes are TRBV28 and TRBJ1-1, with 7 nucleotides matching TRBD1. This CDR3 is 12 amino acids long. Germline lookup yields CDR1 MDHEN and CDR2 SYDVKM. V was clipped by 8 bases and J by 5 bases; unmatched bases: 5.

CDR3 DNA: TGTGCCAGCAGCGCAGGACAGACTGAAGCTTTCTTT. Its protein is CASSAGQTEAFF. This chain joins TRBV9 and TRBJ1-1; weak D call: TRBD1 (6 bases). The CDR3 runs to 12 residues. Per the germline V gene, CDR1 is SGDLS and CDR2 is YYNGEE. With 3 bases removed from V and 5 bases from J, the gap between germline ends came to 8 bases.

The chain is built from TRBV6-1 and TRBJ1-3; 12 bases line up with TRBD1. V lost 4 bases to trimming and J lost 3 bases; unmatched junction nucleotides: 4. Germline V lookup: CDR1 MNHNS, CDR2 SASEGT. The CDR3 length is 16 residues. In DNA, the CDR3 is TGTGCCAGCAGTGCCGGGACAGGGGGCCTTGGAAACACCATATATTTT. Encoded protein: CASSAGTGGLGNTIYF.

The rearrangement joins TRBV6-4 to TRBJ2-3; D may be TRBD1 (5 bases). Germline-derived CDR1 and CDR2 are MRHNA and SNTAGT. The CDR3 totals 17 residues. With 4 bases removed from V and 5 bases from J, the gap between germline ends came to 22 bases. CDR3 residues: CASSGFPADRSEDTQYF. CDR3 bases: TGTGCCAGCAGTGGGTTCCCAGCTGACAGAAGCGAAGATACGCAGTATTTT.

The chain uses TRBV3-1 (or the pseudogene TRBV3-2) and TRBJ1-5; D is possibly TRBD1 (5 bases). CDR3 size: 14 residues. Germline CDR1 reads LGHDT; CDR2 reads YNNKEL (reference sequence). Trimming left V 2 bases short and J 5 bases short, with 10 bases between. CDR3 nucleotides: TGTGCCAGCAGCCAAAATACAGGCTATCAGCCCCAGCATTTT. Translating it yields CASSQNTGYQPQHF.

J is TRBJ2-1 and V is TRBV19; no firm D call. Trimming shortened V by 5 bases and J by 4 bases, and 6 bases separated the two germline ends. Looked up from germline, CDR1 is LNHDA and CDR2 is SQIVND (reference sequence). This CDR3 is built from 12 residues. For the CDR3, the DNA is TGTGCCAGTAGTCAGCGTTACAATGAGCAGTTCTTC. Its translation is CASSQRYNEQFF.

The chain couples TRBV6-5 to TRBJ2-7, with 13 bases aligning to TRBD2. Germline values: CDR1 MNHEY, CDR2 SVGAGI. V lost 5 bases to trimming and J lost 5 bases; unmatched junction nucleotides: 3. The CDR3 spans 14 residues. The CDR3 bases are TGTGCCAGCAGTCGACTAGCGGGAGGAAACGAGCAGTACTTC. Encoded protein: CASSRLAGGNEQYF.

V usage is TRBV11-2 and J usage is TRBJ2-1; a weak D match, TRBD1 (5 bases). The V gene lost 5 bases and the J gene lost 3 bases, with 11 bases spanning the gap. Looked up from germline, CDR1 is SGHAT and CDR2 is FQNNGV. The length of the CDR3 is 14 residues. The CDR3 sequence: CASSPSTVYNEQFF. CDR3 bases: TGTGCCAGCAGCCCGTCGACAGTCTACAATGAGCAGTTCTTC. Full variable domain (rest looked up from reference TRBV11-2 and TRBJ2-1): EAGVAQSPRYKIIEKRQSVAFWCNPISGHATLYWYQQILGQGPKLLIQFQNNGVVDDSQLPKDRFSAERLKGVDSTLKIQPAKLEDSAVYLCASSPSTVYNEQFFGPGTRLTVL.

The J gene is TRBJ2-1, the V gene TRBV2, with D possibly being TRBD2 (6 bases). The germline CDR1 and CDR2 sequences are SNHLY and FYNNEI. The CDR3 length is 13 residues. Trimming took 5 bases from V and 8 from J, leaving 13 bases between them. The CDR3 loop reads CASSPWGLYEQFF. In DNA, the CDR3 is TGTGCCAGCAGTCCATGGGGACTTTATGAGCAGTTCTTC.

This chain connects TRBV11-3 to TRBJ2-5, with D maybe TRBD2 (6 bases). The CDR3 has 15 amino acids. V lost 1 base and J lost 4, with 13 bases in between. CDR1 and CDR2 from the germline V gene are SGHNT and YENEEA. The CDR3 reads CASSLVAGGIETQYF. Here the CDR3 DNA reads TGTGCCAGCAGCTTAGTGGCAGGAGGGATAGAGACCCAGTACTTC.

This chain joins TRBV5-6 and TRBJ1-2; a weak D match, TRBD1 (6 bases). V dropped 0 bases and J dropped 8 bases, with 17 bases sitting between them. The CDR3 extends over 15 amino acids. The germline V gene encodes CDR1 SGHDT and CDR2 YYEEEE. The CDR3, as DNA: TGTGCCAGCAGCTTGGCCGGGGGGCCGGGGGACGGCTACACCTTC. Protein: CASSLAGGPGDGYTF.

The chain combines TRBV29-1 with TRBJ2-1, with TRBD2 matching over 16 bases. The CDR3 extends over 16 amino acids. The germline V gene encodes CDR1 SQVTM and CDR2 ANQGSEA. Unmatched junction bases numbered 6, after V lost 3 bases and J lost 7 bases. The CDR3 sequence: CSVDPGLAGGWNEQFF. CDR3 nucleotides: TGCAGCGTTGACCCGGGACTAGCGGGAGGGTGGAATGAGCAGTTCTTC.

V usage is TRBV19 and J usage is TRBJ1-1; D possibly corresponds to TRBD1 (5 bases). The V gene lost 3 bases and the J gene lost 4 bases, with 15 bases spanning the gap. This CDR3 spans 15 amino acids. Germline CDR1 is LNHDA and CDR2 is SQIVND (reference sequence). The CDR3 DNA reads TGTGCCAGTAGTATCTGGGCAGGGTCGGGCACTGAAGCTTTCTTT. Its translation: CASSIWAGSGTEAFF.

This rearrangement joins TRBV5-6 to TRBJ1-1, with D perhaps matching TRBD1 (5 bases). CDR3 length equals 14 residues. The germline gives CDR1 SGHDT, CDR2 YYEEEE. V lost 2 bases, J lost 1 base, and 9 bases lay in between. CDR3 in amino acids: CASSLGARNTEAFF. DNA of the CDR3: TGTGCCAGCAGCTTAGGGGCCAGGAACACTGAAGCTTTCTTT.

CDR3 bases: TGTGCCAGCAGTTTAGAGGCCCCGAGCTCCTACGAGCAGTACTTC. It codes for CASSLEAPSSYEQYF. The chain couples TRBV28 to TRBJ2-7; D is unclear. The CDR3 totals 15 residues. The V end was cut by 2 bases, the J end by 0 bases, with 11 bases between. Germline-derived CDR1 and CDR2 are MDHEN and SYDVKM.

This chain connects TRBV30 to TRBJ2-5; 7 positions agree with TRBD1. V lost 1 base to trimming and J lost 2 bases; unmatched junction nucleotides: 1. CDR1 is GTSNPN and CDR2 is SVGIG in the germline V gene (reference sequence). This CDR3 has 13 residues. The CDR3 loop reads CAWSADRQETQYF. The DNA for the CDR3 is TGTGCCTGGAGTGCGGACAGGCAAGAGACCCAGTACTTC.

The V call is TRBV30, the J call TRBJ2-5; TRBD2 aligns across 10 bases. CDR1 is GTSNPN, CDR2 SVGIG, per germline (reference sequence). Trimming cost V 0 bases and J 5 bases; bases outside gene matches: 3. The CDR3 is 14 residues long. The CDR3 region has the DNA TGTGCCTGGAGTGTAAGCGGGAGGGGCGAGACCCAGTACTTC. Translated, it gives CAWSVSGRGETQYF.